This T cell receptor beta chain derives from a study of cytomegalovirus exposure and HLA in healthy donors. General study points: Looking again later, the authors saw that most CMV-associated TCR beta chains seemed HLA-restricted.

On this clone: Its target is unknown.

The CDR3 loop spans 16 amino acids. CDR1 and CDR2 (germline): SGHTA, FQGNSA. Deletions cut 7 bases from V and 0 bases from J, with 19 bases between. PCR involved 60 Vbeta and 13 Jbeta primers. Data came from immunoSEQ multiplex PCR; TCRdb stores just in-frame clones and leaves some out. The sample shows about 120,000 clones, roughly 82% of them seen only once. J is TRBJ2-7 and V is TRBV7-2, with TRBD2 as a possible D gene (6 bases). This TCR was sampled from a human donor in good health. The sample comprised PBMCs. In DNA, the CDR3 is TGTGCCAGCAACCCAAGTAGCGGCTCCTACTCCTACGAGCAGTACTTC. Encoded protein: CASNPSSGSYSYEQYF.